This TCR beta chain is from a study of blood T cell repertoires in COVID-19. Study overall: Specimens from acute and convalescent COVID-19 originated in the United States, Italy and Spain. The cDNA or gDNA used as material had been derived from T cells, B-cell-depleted T cells, or PBMCs.

V was cut by 7 bases and J by 0 bases, with 10 bases left in between. The CDR3 runs 14 residues. Germline values: CDR1 SGHTA, CDR2 FQGNSA. Methods used by the authors: By means of reference gene primer amplification, nucleated cell counts were estimated. Measured with immunoSEQ multiplex PCR; TCRdb has only the in-frame clones, and not every one. The DNA gave D and trimming, while V, J and clone size come from that table. The sample records under 350,000 clones, about 80% being singletons. What was sequenced was peripheral blood. The TCR comes from a woman between 50 and 59 years old who had recovered from COVID-19. The rearrangement uses TRBV7-2 and TRBJ1-3, with D possibly TRBD1 on 5 matching bases. The CDR3 is CASNPGGSGNTIYF. CDR3 DNA sequence: TGTGCCAGCAACCCGGGGGGCTCTGGAAACACCATATATTTT. Full variable domain (missing parts from reference TRBV7-2 and TRBJ1-3): GAGVSQSPSNKVTEKGKDVELRCDPISGHTALYWYRQSLGQGLEFLIYFQGNSAPDKSGLPSDRFSAERTGGSVSTLTIQRTQQEDSAVYLCASNPGGSGNTIYFGEGSWLTVV.